One sample yielded the 3 T cell receptor beta chains listed below, sequenced in a study of follicular helper T cells after annual influenza vaccination. TCRdb's copy holds only in-frame clones and misses some; the assay was immunoSEQ multiplex PCR. Among about 5,100 clones, roughly 90% were seen once, and the ten largest hold approximately 1.5%. Time point in this sample: 2013-2014 season, 7 days after vaccination. The sample in question was CXCR5+ CD38- circulating T follicular helper cells from blood, obtained 7 days after influenza vaccination. Subset meaning: circulating Tfh, non-naive CD4+CXCR5+PD-1+ (ICOS+CD38+ or ICOS-CD38-). The source of these receptors is an adult who received the influenza vaccine.

This chain uses TRBV29-1 with TRBJ2-7; 10 bases map to TRBD1. The length of the CDR3 is 13 residues. Germline-derived CDR1 and CDR2 are SQVTM and ANQGSEA. V gave up 4 bases and J gave up 4 bases; unmatched junction bases: 4. CDR3 in DNA: TGCAGCGTTGCGCGGACAGGGGGATACGAGCAGTACTTC. This codes for CSVARTGGYEQYF.

This clone was seen just once. The rearrangement links TRBV5-1 to TRBJ1-1; TRBD1 aligns across 8 bases. With 4 bases clipped from V and 9 bases from J, the junction kept 8 bases outside the gene matches. The V gene's germline CDR1 is SGHRS and CDR2 YFSETQ. The CDR3 totals 13 residues. The CDR3 region is CASSPGQGGQAFF. As DNA, the CDR3 is TGCGCCAGCAGCCCCGGACAGGGAGGTCAAGCTTTCTTT.

This rearrangement joins TRBV15 to TRBJ2-1, with 7 bases fitting TRBD2. J was trimmed by 1 base and V by 4 bases; bases with no gene match: 10. This CDR3 is 17 amino acids long. Germline CDR1 is LNHNV and CDR2 is YYDKDF (reference sequence). The CDR3 DNA reads TGTGCCACCAGCAAGGAATTAGCGGGTAATTCCTACAATGAGCAGTTCTTC. Protein: CATSKELAGNSYNEQFF.